Presented here are 27 T cell receptor beta chains from one specimen sequenced in a study of tissue T cells after allogeneic stem cell transplantation. Libraries were prepared by immunoSEQ multiplex PCR; TCRdb keeps only in-frame clonotypes and omits some of them. The data show approximately 20,000 clones, 60% to 80% seen once. The sequencing input was blood. The receptors stem from a female BALB/c mouse in good health. The MHC haplotype recorded for the strain is H2-d.

Remarks on this clone: All gene names here are mouse names. The read gets to within 1 residue of the CDR3 end, and the germline J gene fills in the rest. The rearrangement uses TRBV19 and TRBJ2-7; D possibly matches TRBD1 or TRBD2 (6 bases each). The CDR3 covers 11 residues. V was trimmed by 3 bases and J by 7 bases, leaving 8 bases between them. Germline values: CDR1 FNHDT, CDR2 SITEND (reference sequence). The CDR3 bases that were read are TGTGCCAGCAGTAGGGGGCTGGAACAGTAC. Its translation: CASSRGLEQY. The complete CDR3 protein is CASSRGLEQYF.

Comment on this clone: Mouse germline and gene names are used. The read ends 1 residue before the CDR3 terminus; that terminus is restored from the germline J gene. The sample holds other DNA sequences that translate to the same CDR3. The chain uses TRBV20 and TRBJ2-3; D might be TRBD1 (5 bases). With 0 bases removed from V and 0 bases from J, the gap between germline ends came to 7 bases. This CDR3 has 14 residues. From germline, CDR1 is GFQATS and CDR2 STVNSAI. The CDR3 bases that were read are TGTGGTGCTAGGGATGACAGTAGTGCAGAAACGCTGTAT. This encodes CGARDDSSAETLY. The whole CDR3 is CGARDDSSAETLYF. Supplemented by reference TRBV20 and TRBJ2-3, the full variable domain reads GALVYQYPRRTICKSGTSMRMECQAVGFQATSVAWYRQSPQKTFELIALSTVNSAIKYEQNFTQEKFPISHPNLSFSSMTVLNAYLEDRGLYLCGARDDSSAETLYFGSGTRLTVL.

This clone was found once. The germline and genes are mouse ones. The read terminates 1 residue ahead of where the CDR3 ends, so the germline J gene completes it. The chain couples TRBV5 to TRBJ2-5; 11 bases match TRBD2. The CDR3 has 15 residues. V shed 4 bases and J 6 bases; nucleotides not matched to a gene: 6. Germline CDR1 reads LGHNA; CDR2 reads YNLKQL (reference sequence). This CDR3 reads CASSPQTGGDDTQYF. The sequenced part of the CDR3 DNA is TGTGCCAGCAGCCCCCAGACTGGGGGGGATGACACCCAGTAC.

About this clone itself: Gene names are mouse gene names. The read is 1 residue too short to cover the CDR3 end, so that end is filled in from the germline J gene. This chain uses TRBV31 with TRBJ2-5; 7 bases map to TRBD2. Germline V gene lookup returns CDR1 GKSSPN and CDR2 SITVG. Trimming cost V 0 bases and J 0 bases; bases outside gene matches: 3. The CDR3 is 15 amino acids. The chain's CDR3 is CAWSLGWGNQDTQYF. Partial CDR3 DNA: TGTGCCTGGAGTCTTGGCTGGGGGAACCAAGACACCCAGTAC.

This clone was seen a single time. Mouse germline and gene names are used. The DNA ends 1 residue before the CDR3 does, and the rest of the CDR3 is filled in from the germline J gene. The chain employs TRBV31 and TRBJ1-4; 7 nucleotides match TRBD1. Trimming cost V 3 bases and J 3 bases; bases outside gene matches: 7. This CDR3 is 15 amino acids long. Germline values: CDR1 GKSSPN, CDR2 SITVG. Here the CDR3 reads CAWSLNRGPNERLFF. CDR3 DNA (partial): TGTGCCTGGAGCCTGAACAGGGGTCCCAACGAAAGATTATTT.

This clone showed up just once. Any gene name here is a mouse gene name. The read falls 1 residue short of the CDR3 end, and the missing part is taken from the germline J gene. V and J are TRBV13-1 and TRBJ2-4, with D possibly being TRBD1 or TRBD2 (6 bases each). CDR1 NSHNY and CDR2 SYGAGN come from the germline V gene. V was shortened by 3 bases and J by 5 bases, with 13 bases between the two germline ends. The CDR3 is made up of 14 amino acids. CDR3 protein: CASSGSAGANTLYF. The CDR3 DNA, read in part, is TGTGCCAGCAGTGGGTCCGCGGGGGCAAACACCTTGTAC.

As for this clone: Genes here carry mouse names. The DNA ends 1 residue before the CDR3 does, and the rest of the CDR3 is filled in from the germline J gene. The chain combines TRBV4 with TRBJ2-1, with TRBD2 identical over 10 bases. CDR1 LGHDT and CDR2 YNNKQL come from the germline V gene (reference sequence). CDR3 length equals 16 residues. V lost 5 bases and J lost 0; bases outside the gene matches: 4. This CDR3 reads CASSLGLGPNYAEQFF. The part of the CDR3 DNA that was read is TGTGCCAGCAGCCTGGGACTGGGGCCTAACTATGCTGAGCAGTTC.

Notes on this clone: Germline and genes: mouse. The read is 1 residue too short to cover the CDR3 end, so that end is filled in from the germline J gene. This sequence joins TRBV13-2 and TRBJ2-3; D is unclear. Germline-derived CDR1 and CDR2 are NNHNN and SYGAGS (reference sequence). There are 12 residues in the CDR3. Trimming removed 6 bases at V and 2 bases at J, with 7 bases between. The chain's CDR3 is CASAGVAETLYF. Partial CDR3 DNA: TGTGCCAGCGCCGGAGTTGCAGAAACGCTGTAT.

As regards this clone: Gene names follow the mouse nomenclature. The DNA ends 1 residue before the CDR3 does, and the rest of the CDR3 is filled in from the germline J gene. The V gene is TRBV20, the J gene TRBJ2-5; TRBD1 matches at 10 bases. Germline loops: CDR1 GFQATS, CDR2 STVNSAI. Trimming removed 4 bases from V and 5 bases from J; junction bases left unmatched: 12. The CDR3 covers 16 residues. CDR3 sequence reads: CGATRTGTGVGDTQYF. The sequenced CDR3 bases are TGTGGTGCTACTCGGACGGGGACAGGGGTGGGAGACACCCAGTAC.

The table lists this clone with a count of one. Mouse gene names apply. The read halts 1 residue ahead of the CDR3 end, with the missing end drawn from the germline J gene. V is TRBV2 and J is TRBJ1-2; 8 bases align to TRBD1. The trim removed 1 base at V and 4 bases at J, leaving 5 bases unmatched. Germline assignment: CDR1 LGHNA and CDR2 YSYQKL. There are 15 residues in the CDR3. The part of the CDR3 DNA that was read is TGTGCCAGCAGCCAAGTCACAGGGGGGATCTCCGACTACACC. Translated, it gives CASSQVTGGISDYT. The whole CDR3 is CASSQVTGGISDYTF.

Concerning this clone: Gene names are the mouse ones. Read coverage stops 1 residue before the CDR3 terminus; the germline J gene supplies the remainder. The chain carries TRBV2 and TRBJ1-6; D gene unclear. TRBJ1-6 is identified as an open reading frame with a role that is uncertain. The CDR3 spans 16 residues. Trimming pared 0 bases from V and 1 base from J, leaving 7 bases between. CDR1 is LGHNA, CDR2 YSYQKL, per germline. The CDR3: CASSQDHTSYNSPLYF. CDR3 DNA, as far as it was read: TGTGCCAGCAGCCAAGATCACACATCCTATAATTCGCCCCTCTAC.

A remark on this clone: Gene names are mouse gene names. The part of the CDR3 DNA that was read is TGTGCCAGCAGCCAACGGACAGCAAACACCGGGCAGCTCTAC. Amino acids: CASSQRTANTGQLY. The full CDR3 protein reads CASSQRTANTGQLYF. The chain uses TRBV4 and TRBJ2-2, with D perhaps matching TRBD1 (6 bases). The read ends 1 residue shy of where the CDR3 ends; the end is completed using the germline J gene. Germline CDR1 is LGHDT and CDR2 is YNNKQL (reference sequence). There are 15 residues in the CDR3. Trimming took off 5 bases at V and 0 bases at J, with 10 bases between the two ends. Filled out from reference TRBV4 and TRBJ2-2, the complete variable domain reads ETAVFQTPNYHVTQVGNEVSFNCKQTLGHDTMYWYKQDSKKLLKIMFSYNNKQLIVNETVPRRFSPQSSDKAHLNLRIKSVEPEDSAVYLCASSQRTANTGQLYFGEGSKLTVL.

In its sample, this clone was seen a few times. The listed genes are named as in mouse. Read data end 1 residue before the CDR3 end; the end is taken from the germline J gene. The chain links TRBV1 to TRBJ2-7; D possibly corresponds to TRBD1 (6 bases). The CDR3 totals 14 residues. Germline loops: CDR1 NSQYPW, CDR2 LRSPGD (reference sequence). The V gene lost 0 bases and the J gene lost 7 bases, with 13 bases spanning the gap. CDR3 sequence reads: CTCSADRRGGEQYF. The sequenced CDR3 bases are TGCACCTGCAGTGCAGATCGCAGGGGTGGGGAACAGTAC.

This clone has just a few counts. Mouse gene names and germline throughout. The sequenced fragment ends 1 residue before the CDR3 boundary, so the rest is inferred from the germline J gene. J is TRBJ1-2 and V is TRBV13-1; TRBD1 might be the D (5 bases). The CDR3 has 12 residues. Per the germline V gene, CDR1 is NSHNY and CDR2 is SYGAGN. V was trimmed by 2 bases and J by 3 bases, leaving 5 bases between them. The CDR3 sequence: CASSDRDSDYTF. The DNA read from the CDR3 is TGTGCCAGCAGTGACAGGGACTCCGACTACACC.

In regard to this clone: Mouse gene names and germline throughout. The CDR3 end lies 1 residue beyond the end of the read and is filled in from the germline J gene. The rearrangement uses TRBV13-2 and TRBJ1-1; the match to TRBD1 covers 8 bases. This CDR3 has 12 amino acids. Germline V gene lookup returns CDR1 NNHNN and CDR2 SYGAGS (reference sequence). V lost 3 bases and J lost 6; bases outside the gene matches: 1. The CDR3 spells CASGATGAEVFF. The sequenced CDR3 bases are TGTGCCAGCGGTGCGACAGGGGCAGAAGTCTTC.

Regarding this clone: Genes here carry mouse names. The CDR3 extends 1 residue past the end of the read, so its final part is completed from the germline J gene. The chain carries TRBV13-2 and TRBJ2-5; D uncertain. Trimming removed 0 bases from V and 0 bases from J, with 8 bases in between. Germline CDR1 reads NNHNN; CDR2 reads SYGAGS (reference sequence). The CDR3 is made up of 15 amino acids. CDR3 sequence: CASGDVAANQDTQYF. CDR3 bases read: TGTGCCAGCGGTGATGTGGCAGCTAACCAAGACACCCAGTAC.

As regards this clone: The gene names given are mouse names. The read comes to an end 1 residue before the CDR3 does, leaving the germline J gene to fill in the end. This sequence joins TRBV29 and TRBJ2-7; D ambiguous. Germline loops: CDR1 MSHET, CDR2 SYDVDS. V dropped 0 bases and J dropped 6 bases, with 3 bases sitting between them. The CDR3 contains 11 residues. CDR3 bases read: TGTGCTAGCAGTTTATCGGTTGAACAGTAC. Its translation is CASSLSVEQY. The CDR3 reads in full as CASSLSVEQYF.

This clone has only one observation. The gene symbols are mouse symbols. The read terminates 1 residue ahead of where the CDR3 ends, so the germline J gene completes it. This sequence joins TRBV1 and TRBJ2-7; TRBD2 matches at 7 bases. The CDR3 totals 15 residues. The germline V gene has CDR1 NSQYPW and CDR2 LRSPGD (reference sequence). Losses at the gene ends were 0 bases for V and 2 bases for J; bases not matched to a gene: 4. The part of the CDR3 DNA that was read is TGCACCTGCAGTGCAGATCCTCTGGGGGCCTATGAACAGTAC. Protein product: CTCSADPLGAYEQY. The full CDR3 is CTCSADPLGAYEQYF.

This clone was recorded only once. Germline and genes: mouse. The read halts 1 residue ahead of the CDR3 end, with the missing end drawn from the germline J gene. The chain carries TRBV29 and TRBJ1-2; TRBD1 aligns across 9 bases. The CDR3 totals 14 residues. Germline V lookup: CDR1 MSHET, CDR2 SYDVDS. The J segment lost 2 bases and the V segment lost 4 bases, leaving 2 bases of the junction unmatched. CDR3 sequence: CASSSTGGNSDYTF. The part of the CDR3 DNA that was read is TGTGCTAGCAGTTCGACAGGGGGGAACTCCGACTACACC.

Note on this clone: Gene names are the mouse ones. The missing CDR3 end, 1 residue past where the read stops, is filled in from the germline J gene. The genes are TRBV31 and TRBJ2-5; D ambiguous. This CDR3 spans 12 amino acids. Germline CDR1 is GKSSPN and CDR2 is SITVG. V lost 1 base and J lost 6, with 8 bases in between. The CDR3 loop is CAWSPVRDTQYF. CDR3 DNA (partial): TGTGCCTGGAGTCCCGTCAGGGACACCCAGTAC.

For this clone: Gene names and germline refer to mouse. The CDR3 goes on 1 residue after the read ends, and that part is filled in from the germline J gene. The J gene is TRBJ1-1, the V gene TRBV13-3, with TRBD1 as a possible D gene (5 bases). Trimming shortened V by 2 bases and J by 6 bases, and 8 bases separated the two germline ends. The germline CDR1 and CDR2 sequences are NNHDY and SYVADS. This CDR3 comprises 12 residues. This CDR3 reads CASSEGGAEVFF. The covered CDR3 bases are TGTGCCAGCAGTGAGGGGGGGGCAGAAGTCTTC.

This clone occurred a few times. Gene names refer to mouse genes. The read falls 1 residue short of the CDR3 end, and the missing part is taken from the germline J gene. This rearrangement joins TRBV13-3 to TRBJ1-5; D is uncertain. Germline CDR1 reads NNHDY; CDR2 reads SYVADS. CDR3 length equals 13 residues. Trimming stripped 0 bases from V and 6 bases from J, with 7 bases between. CDR3 DNA (partial): TGTGCCAGCAGTGATGATAGAATCCAGGCTCCGCTT. This codes for CASSDDRIQAPL. The full CDR3 reads CASSDDRIQAPLF.

Regarding this clone: Gene names are mouse gene names. With the read ending 1 residue before the CDR3 end, the germline J gene is used to fill in that end. The rearrangement joins TRBV13-1 to TRBJ1-1; D ambiguous. The CDR3 consists of 12 residues. Germline CDR1 is NSHNY and CDR2 is SYGAGN. Trimming pared 4 bases from V and 8 bases from J, leaving 12 bases between. The CDR3 bases that were read are TGTGCCAGCAGTCCCCGGGGAGAGGAAGTCTTC. Protein sequence: CASSPRGEEVF. The entire CDR3 protein reads CASSPRGEEVFF.

For this clone: The gene names here belong to mouse. The DNA ends 1 residue before the CDR3 does, and the rest of the CDR3 is filled in from the germline J gene. The V call is TRBV13-1, the J call TRBJ2-3, with D possibly TRBD1 on 6 matching bases. The CDR3 consists of 14 residues. V was pared by 4 bases and J by 4 bases, with 13 bases between. Germline CDR1 NSHNY, CDR2 SYGAGN. This CDR3 reads CASSHTGTTETLYF. The part of the CDR3 DNA that was read is TGTGCCAGCAGTCATACCGGGACAACAGAAACGCTGTAT.

A word on this clone: Germline and genes here are mouse. Coverage ceases 1 residue before the CDR3 finishes, and the germline J gene fills in the end. The rearrangement uses TRBV5 and TRBJ2-4; no clear D. In germline, CDR1 is LGHNA, CDR2 YNLKQL (reference sequence). Trimming took off 0 bases at V and 4 bases at J, with 2 bases between the two ends. The CDR3 consists of 12 residues. CDR3 residues: CASSQEENTLYF. The covered CDR3 bases are TGTGCCAGCAGCCAAGAGGAAAACACCTTGTAC.

A word on this clone: The genes and germline here are from mouse. The read gets to within 1 residue of the CDR3 end, and the germline J gene fills in the rest. V is TRBV13-1 and J is TRBJ1-5; 7 bases are shared with TRBD1. Germline CDR1 and CDR2: NSHNY and SYGAGN. Unmatched junction bases numbered 4, after V lost 2 bases and J lost 2 bases. This CDR3 comprises 15 residues. Incomplete CDR3 DNA: TGTGCCAGCAGTGAATCCGGGACAGACAACCAGGCTCCGCTT. Its translation is CASSESGTDNQAPL. From start to end, the CDR3 is CASSESGTDNQAPLF. Full variable domain (remainder filled in from reference TRBV13-1 and TRBJ1-5): EAAVTQSPRNKVTVTGGNVTLSCRQTNSHNYMYWYRQDTGHGLRLIHYSYGAGNLRIGDVPDGYKATRTTQEDFFLLLELASPSQTSLYFCASSESGTDNQAPLFGEGTRLSVL.

Details on this clone: Here the gene names and germline are mouse. The read terminates 1 residue ahead of where the CDR3 ends, so the germline J gene completes it. This chain joins TRBV13-3 and TRBJ2-2; TRBD1 agrees at 8 bases. V lost 4 bases and J lost 0; bases outside the gene matches: 2. Germline V gene lookup returns CDR1 NNHDY and CDR2 SYVADS. The CDR3 is 15 amino acids. CDR3: CASSPGQANTGQLYF. Partial CDR3 DNA: TGTGCCAGCAGTCCGGGACAGGCAAACACCGGGCAGCTCTAC.